The 21 T cell receptor beta chains listed next were all sequenced from one sample in a study of patients and donors after allogeneic stem cell transplantation. From the RT-PCR reads, TCRdb called clonotypes with MiXCR, one entry per CDR3 protein. The repertoire holds about 200,000 distinct CDR3 sequences, around 40% seen once, with under 14% in the top ten. Material for sequencing was blood, either unsorted or a sorted T cell fraction (not recorded which). All receptors derive from a human donor who was either an allogeneic HSCT recipient or a stem cell or donor lymphocyte infusion donor (not recorded which). It is not recorded whose cells these are; they may come from a transplant donor.

This clonotype has only a few counts. V is TRBV5-6 and J is TRBJ1-6; a weak D match, TRBD1 (5 bases). The germline V gene encodes CDR1 SGHDT and CDR2 YYEEEE. The CDR3 has 16 residues. V gave up 1 base and J gave up 6 bases, with 14 bases separating them. Written as DNA, the CDR3 is TGTGCCAGCAGCTTGTTGACGAGCAGGGCTAATTCACCCCTCCACTTT. It codes for CASSLLTSRANSPLHF.

The chain is built from TRBV4-2 and TRBJ1-5; D is undetermined. Germline V lookup: CDR1 LGHNA, CDR2 YNFKEQ. This CDR3 is built from 13 residues. The V end was cut by 2 bases, the J end by 3 bases, with 5 bases between. The CDR3 here is CASSQFTNQPQHF. The CDR3 DNA reads as TGTGCCAGCAGCCAATTCACCAATCAGCCCCAGCATTTT.

This clonotype was seen a handful of times. The rearrangement joins TRBV7-9 to TRBJ1-1; D gene unclear. The CDR3 covers 10 residues. Germline CDR1 reads SEHNR; CDR2 reads FQNEAQ (reference sequence). Trimming removed 6 bases at V and 7 bases at J, with 6 bases between. This CDR3 reads CASRPDEAFF. The CDR3 nucleotides are TGTGCCAGCAGGCCGGATGAAGCTTTCTTT.

This clonotype was seen only a few times. The chain recombines TRBV20-1 with TRBJ2-1; 7 nucleotides agree with TRBD2. CDR3 length equals 19 residues. In germline, CDR1 is DFQATT, CDR2 SNEGSKA (reference sequence). Germline trimming cut 3 bases from V and 3 bases from J; bases unmatched to any gene: 20. The DNA of the CDR3 is TGCAGTGCTAGGCCCAACTACCATTTCGGGGGGTACAACTACAATGAGCAGTTCTTC. Protein product: CSARPNYHFGGYNYNEQFF.

V usage is TRBV5-1 and J usage is TRBJ1-1; unclear D gene. V lost 2 bases, J lost 8 bases, and 16 bases lay in between. CDR3 size: 14 residues. The V gene's germline CDR1 is SGHRS and CDR2 YFSETQ. The CDR3 is CASSFSSLSHEAFF. For the CDR3, the DNA is TGCGCCAGCAGCTTCTCTTCTTTGAGTCACGAAGCTTTCTTT.

The rearrangement uses TRBV20-1 and TRBJ2-7, with D unresolved. This CDR3 is 13 amino acids long. V lost 1 base and J 2 bases, leaving 9 bases between the germline ends. CDR1 DFQATT and CDR2 SNEGSKA come from the germline V gene (reference sequence). CDR3 DNA sequence: TGCAGTGCTAGAGGCCCGTATGCCTACGAGCAGTACTTC. Its protein product is CSARGPYAYEQYF.

With regard to this clonotype: The junction departs from the called germline gene at one end, perhaps through a read error. V and J are TRBV5-1 and TRBJ2-2; D may be TRBD2 (5 bases). The CDR3 runs to 17 residues. Germline values: CDR1 SGHRS, CDR2 YFSETQ. The CDR3 spells CASSSAKDSPNTGELFF. The CDR3 DNA is TGCGCCAGCAGCTCCGCTAAGGACTCCCCGAACACTGGGGAGCTGTTTTTT.

The chain links TRBV7-3 to TRBJ1-1; no reliable D call. Germline assignment: CDR1 SGHTA and CDR2 FQGTGA. Trimming cost V 3 bases and J 4 bases, with 9 bases left between them. The CDR3 has 13 residues. The CDR3 here is CASSFPGSTEAFF. In DNA form, the CDR3 reads TGTGCCAGCAGCTTTCCGGGGAGCACTGAAGCTTTCTTT.

V is TRBV6-2 or TRBV6-3 and J is TRBJ1-5; 7 nucleotides agree with TRBD1. V lost 7 bases, J lost 6 bases, and 15 bases stayed unmatched. Looked up from germline, CDR1 is MNHEY and CDR2 is SVGEGT. The CDR3 spans 16 residues. The DNA for the CDR3 is TGTGCCAGCAAGACCTTCAGGGGGGCCGTTGGTCAGCCCCAGCATTTT. Translation: CASKTFRGAVGQPQHF.

The rearrangement uses TRBV5-1 and TRBJ1-2, with 10 bases identical to TRBD1. This CDR3 region has 17 residues. The J segment lost 3 bases and the V segment lost 2 bases, leaving 10 bases of the junction unmatched. Per germline, CDR1 SGHRS and CDR2 YFSETQ. CDR3 sequence (DNA): TGCGCCAGCAGCTTAGCGCCGGGACAGGGGTCGGACTATGGCTACACCTTC. It is translated as CASSLAPGQGSDYGYTF.

V is TRBV10-2 and J is TRBJ2-1, with 11 bases lining up with TRBD1. V trimming: 1 base; J trimming: 7 bases; junction bases outside the gene matches: 3. Germline V gives CDR1 WSHSY, CDR2 SAAADI. There are 15 residues in the CDR3. CDR3 loop: CASSEYGQGANEQFF. DNA of the CDR3: TGCGCCAGCAGTGAGTACGGACAGGGGGCAAATGAGCAGTTCTTC.

Many counts were recorded for this clonotype. V usage is TRBV20-1 and J usage is TRBJ1-4; D may be TRBD1 (6 bases). Germline V gives CDR1 DFQATT, CDR2 SNEGSKA (reference sequence). The CDR3 runs to 13 residues. V lost 5 bases and J 4 bases, leaving 11 bases between the germline ends. CDR3 sequence: CSAADRNNEKLFF. The DNA for the CDR3 is TGCAGTGCTGCTGACAGGAATAATGAAAAACTGTTTTTT.

This sequence joins TRBV29-1 and TRBJ1-1; D is perhaps TRBD1 (5 bases). The CDR3 totals 12 residues. Germline V gene data show CDR1 as SQVTM and CDR2 as ANQGSEA. Trimming shortened V by 7 bases and J by 1 base, and 10 bases separated the two germline ends. The CDR3 spells CSAPGGNTEAFF. The DNA of the CDR3 is TGCAGCGCCCCCGGGGGGAACACTGAAGCTTTCTTT. The full variable domain, in which reference TRBV29-1 and TRBJ1-1 provide the parts outside the CDR3, is SAVISQKPSRDICQRGTSLTIQCQVDSQVTMMFWYRQQPGQSLTLIATANQGSEATYESGFVIDKFPISRPNLTFSTLTVSNMSPEDSSIYLCSAPGGNTEAFFGQGTRLTVV.

Only one count was recorded for this clonotype. The chain employs TRBV4-1 and TRBJ1-2; a possible D gene is TRBD1 (6 bases). Germline V lookup: CDR1 MGHRA, CDR2 YSYEKL. The CDR3 runs to 17 residues. Between the trimmed V and J ends, which lost 3 bases and 8 bases, there was a span of 25 bases. CDR3 sequence (DNA): TGCGCCAGCAGCCAGGGACACACACAAGGGGCTCCGGAGGGCTACACCTTC. This gives the protein CASSQGHTQGAPEGYTF.

The V and J genes are TRBV5-1 and TRBJ2-7, with 9 positions matching TRBD1. The CDR3 length is 14 residues. Germline-derived CDR1 and CDR2 are SGHRS and YFSETQ. V was clipped by 0 bases and J by 7 bases; unmatched bases: 5. The CDR3 region has the DNA TGCGCCAGCAGCTTGGAACAGGGGGCACGGGAGCAGTACTTC. Translation gives CASSLEQGAREQYF.

The V gene is TRBV28, the J gene TRBJ1-2, with D possibly TRBD1 on 6 matching bases. The CDR3 length is 13 residues. In germline, CDR1 is MDHEN, CDR2 SYDVKM. The V end lost 6 bases, the J end lost 8 bases, and 16 bases lay between the germline ends. In DNA form, the CDR3 reads TGTGCCAGCAGGGTCTGGGGGGCTCAGGGCTACACCTTC. This encodes CASRVWGAQGYTF.

This clonotype turned up a few times. V gene TRBV20-1 combines with J gene TRBJ1-1; D remains unclear. V gave up 4 bases and J gave up 6 bases, with 12 bases separating them. Looked up from germline, CDR1 is DFQATT and CDR2 is SNEGSKA (reference sequence). CDR3 length: 12 amino acids. The CDR3 sequence is CSAKEGKSEAFF. In DNA, the CDR3 is TGCAGTGCTAAGGAGGGAAAATCTGAAGCTTTCTTT.

The V and J genes are TRBV12-3 or TRBV12-4 and TRBJ1-4; 10 bases are shared with TRBD1. This CDR3 comprises 14 residues. V was clipped by 6 bases and J by 6 bases; unmatched bases: 4. This CDR3 reads CASRPGQGYEKLFF. The CDR3 DNA is TGTGCCAGCAGGCCGGGACAGGGGTATGAAAAACTGTTTTTT.

The chain employs TRBV29-1 and TRBJ1-5; D is unclear. V lost 2 bases and J lost 7, with 12 bases in between. CDR3 length: 13 amino acids. Per germline, CDR1 SQVTM and CDR2 ANQGSEA. The CDR3 here is CSVELGLGQPQHF. In nucleotides, the CDR3 is TGCAGCGTTGAACTTGGCTTAGGGCAGCCCCAGCATTTT.

The chain couples TRBV5-1 to TRBJ2-7; TRBD2 aligns across 10 bases. This CDR3 is 15 amino acids long. The V segment lost 4 bases and the J segment 2 bases; nucleotides outside the gene matches: 6. Germline loops: CDR1 SGHRS, CDR2 YFSETQ. DNA of the CDR3: TGCGCCAGCAGCGTACTAGCGGGATCACCCTACGAGCAGTACTTC. This sequence encodes CASSVLAGSPYEQYF.

The DNA for the CDR3 is TGTGCCAGCAGCCAAGAGGCCTGGGACCTCTACTATGGCTACACCTTC. Translating gives CASSQEAWDLYYGYTF. The chain links TRBV3-1 to TRBJ1-2; possibly TRBD1 for D (5 bases). CDR3 size: 16 residues. CDR1 and CDR2 (germline): LGHDT, YNNKEL (reference sequence). V was pared by 0 bases and J by 3 bases, with 14 bases between.